The present T cell receptor (beta chain) was sequenced within a study of naive and memory T cell subsets. Ligated cDNA underwent four rounds of PCR with nested alpha and beta constant region primers and SP2. One entry per CDR3 protein results from TCRdb running MiXCR on the UMI-ligation and nested PCR reads. In the table there are about 26,000 distinct CDR3 sequences, roughly 5.2% of which are singletons. The table lists this clonotype with many counts. TCR cDNA received a 3' ligated oligonucleotide that carried a UMI. The receptor was derived from an adult in good health. The sample taken for sequencing was blood.

Written as DNA, the CDR3 is TGTGCCAGCAGCTTGGAGTGGGCCGGCGGGAGGGCCGACAATGAGCAGTTCTTC. It codes for CASSLEWAGGRADNEQFF. This chain connects TRBV5-4 to TRBJ2-1; 9 bases align to TRBD2. Germline V gives CDR1 SGHNT, CDR2 YYREEE (reference sequence). V was clipped by 0 bases and J by 5 bases; unmatched bases: 12. The CDR3 is 18 residues long.